The present T cell receptor (beta chain) was sequenced within a study of blood T cells in healthy people across ages. For the second PCR, which ran for about 7 to 12 cycles, a sample-barcoded 5' primer and a J-beta primer mix were used. TCRdb reanalysed the 5' RACE reads using MiXCR and keeps one entry per CDR3 protein. The sample includes hundreds of thousands of distinct CDR3 sequences, 45% to 65% of them seen just once. Overall study findings and caveats: Using unsorted PBMCs precluded a conclusive naive versus antigen-experienced comparison. Fewer expanded clones and more diversity marked long-lived versus aged donors. Across samples, TCR beta diversity tracked strongly with naive T cell percentage.

As for this clonotype: Antigen: not known.

This CDR3 has 15 residues. Germline V CDR1 and CDR2: SGHTA, FQGNSA. Input material: blood. The genes are TRBV7-2 and TRBJ2-4; TRBD2 aligns across 11 bases. The DNA matches TRBJ2-5 better at its end, which makes the J call doubtful. The TCR sequence derives from a man aged 55 to 69 in good health. The CDR3 DNA reads TGTGCCAGCAGCTCTAGCGGGGGGAGGGTAGAGACCCAGTACTTC. Translating it yields CASSSSGGRVETQYF.